This TCR beta chain was identified during a study of tumor-infiltrating lymphocytes in primary liver carcinoma. The wider study: The tumors, T1-T3 N0M0 lesions, were 4.2 to 10 cm across.

TCR beta cDNA was prepared out of roughly 500 ng total RNA by means of a constant-region primer. Slightly modified ARM-PCR, run as three nested multiplex PCR rounds, produced the TCR beta libraries. TCRdb processed the multiplex PCR reads anew with MiXCR; each CDR3 protein has one entry. The sample lists approximately 54,000 distinct CDR3 sequences; about 80% were seen once. The study co-extracted DNA and RNA from approximately 20-30 mg of unsorted bulk tissue. The table lists this clonotype with a count of one. One end of the junction varies from germline; a read error may be responsible. The sequencing input was liver tumor tissue from sampling region 2. Subset described: tumor region T2, inferior pole. The clonotype was recovered from a man between 35 and 55 years old with primary liver carcinoma and hepatitis B virus infection.

CDR3 loop: CSVDRGARIGELIF. CDR3 in DNA: TGCAGCGTTGATCGGGGGGCGCGTATCGGGGAGCTGATTTTT. The chain uses TRBV29-1 and TRBJ2-2; D is possibly TRBD2 (7 bases). Germline CDR1 and CDR2: SQVTM and ANQGSEA. This CDR3 is built from 14 residues.